This TCR beta chain appears in the sequencing data of a study of blood T cell repertoires in COVID-19. Study-level background: T cells, B-cell-depleted T cells, or PBMCs provided the cDNA or gDNA that served as material.

Sequenced by immunoSEQ multiplex PCR; TCRdb stores in-frame clones only, minus some. Here the sample spans around 65,000 clones, approximately 79% being singletons. With 4 bases removed from V and 12 bases from J, the gap between germline ends came to 16 bases. Per the germline V gene, CDR1 is SGHNT and CDR2 is YYREEE (reference sequence). The CDR3 is 13 residues long. This receptor was taken from a woman of 80 years or more with active or convalescent COVID-19. The sample consisted of peripheral blood. The chain combines TRBV5-4 with TRBJ1-4, with D possibly TRBD1 on 6 matching bases. The DNA for the CDR3 is TGTGCCAGCAGCCAAGTGACAGGTAGCGAACTGTTTTTT. It encodes CASSQVTGSELFF. The whole variable domain, filled in from reference TRBV5-4 and TRBJ1-4, reads ETGVTQSPTHLIKTRGQQVTLRCSSQSGHNTVSWYQQALGQGPQFIFQYYREEENGRGNFPPRFSGLQFPNYSSELNVNALELDDSALYLCASSQVTGSELFFGSGTQLSVL.